The sequence of this T cell receptor beta chain was determined in a study of monozygotic twins with inflammatory bowel disease. TCRdb reprocessed the 5' RACE reads; each CDR3 protein has one entry and no DNA is given. There are about 210,000 distinct CDR3 sequences in the sample, with roughly 1.5% held by the top ten. CDR3 length equals 16 residues. The germline gives CDR1 SGHTA, CDR2 FQGNSA. V is TRBV7-2 and J is TRBJ1-2; TCRdb names TRBD1, which stays unverified in the absence of DNA. Sequencing used blood. The clonotype was recovered from a human donor with ulcerative colitis or Crohn's disease, or a healthy co-twin of an affected twin (not recorded which). Here the CDR3 reads CASSLFEGAQDYGYTF.